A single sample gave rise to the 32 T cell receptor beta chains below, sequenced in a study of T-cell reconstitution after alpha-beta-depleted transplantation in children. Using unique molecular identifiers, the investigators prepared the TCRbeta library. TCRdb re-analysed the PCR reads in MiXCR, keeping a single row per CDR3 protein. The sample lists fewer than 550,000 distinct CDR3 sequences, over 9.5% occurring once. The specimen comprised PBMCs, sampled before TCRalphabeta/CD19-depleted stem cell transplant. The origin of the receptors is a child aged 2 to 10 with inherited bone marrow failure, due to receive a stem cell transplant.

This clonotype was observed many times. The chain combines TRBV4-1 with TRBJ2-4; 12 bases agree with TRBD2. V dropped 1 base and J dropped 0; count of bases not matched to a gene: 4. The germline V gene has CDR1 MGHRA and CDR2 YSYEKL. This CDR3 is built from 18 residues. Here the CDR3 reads CASSQGLAGEGAKNIQYF. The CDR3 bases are TGCGCCAGCAGCCAAGGACTAGCGGGAGAGGGAGCCAAAAACATTCAGTACTTC.

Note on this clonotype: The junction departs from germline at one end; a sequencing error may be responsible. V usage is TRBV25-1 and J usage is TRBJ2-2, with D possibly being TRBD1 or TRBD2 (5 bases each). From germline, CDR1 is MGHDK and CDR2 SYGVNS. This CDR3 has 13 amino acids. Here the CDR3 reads CARGSGHPGELFF. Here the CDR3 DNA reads TGTGCCAGGGGCTCGGGGCACCCCGGCGAGCTGTTTTTT.

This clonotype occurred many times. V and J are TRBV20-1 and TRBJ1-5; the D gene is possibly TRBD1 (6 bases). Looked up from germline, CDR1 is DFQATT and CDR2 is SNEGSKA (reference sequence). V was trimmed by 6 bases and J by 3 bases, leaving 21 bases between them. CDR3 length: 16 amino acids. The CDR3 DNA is TGCAGTGCCGGGGGCGGCAACACAGGATACAATCAGCCCCAGCATTTT. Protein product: CSAGGGNTGYNQPQHF.

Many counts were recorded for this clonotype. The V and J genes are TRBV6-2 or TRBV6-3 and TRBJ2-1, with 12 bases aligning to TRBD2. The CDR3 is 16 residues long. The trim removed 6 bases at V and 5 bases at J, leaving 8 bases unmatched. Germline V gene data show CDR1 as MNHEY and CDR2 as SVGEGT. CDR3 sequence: CASRRTSGTLNNEQFF. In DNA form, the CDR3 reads TGTGCCAGCAGAAGGACTAGCGGGACTTTAAACAATGAGCAGTTCTTC.

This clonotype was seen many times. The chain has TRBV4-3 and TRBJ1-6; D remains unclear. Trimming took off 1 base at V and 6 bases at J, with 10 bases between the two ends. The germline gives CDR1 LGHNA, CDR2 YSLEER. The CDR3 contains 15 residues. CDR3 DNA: TGCGCCAGCAGCCAAGGGGGAGAGTCTAATTCACCCCTCCACTTT. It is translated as CASSQGGESNSPLHF.

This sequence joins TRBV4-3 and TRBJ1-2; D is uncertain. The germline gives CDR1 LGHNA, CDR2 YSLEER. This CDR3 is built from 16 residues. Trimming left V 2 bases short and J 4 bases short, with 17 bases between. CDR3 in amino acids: CASSQPTAKVFYGYTF. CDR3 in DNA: TGCGCCAGCAGCCAACCAACAGCTAAAGTATTCTATGGCTACACCTTC.

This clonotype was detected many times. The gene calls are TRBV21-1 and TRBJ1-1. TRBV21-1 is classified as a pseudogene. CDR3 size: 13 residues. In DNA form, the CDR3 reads TGTGCCAGCAGCCCAAGTATGAACACTGAAGCTTTCTTT. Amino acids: CASSPSMNTEAFF.

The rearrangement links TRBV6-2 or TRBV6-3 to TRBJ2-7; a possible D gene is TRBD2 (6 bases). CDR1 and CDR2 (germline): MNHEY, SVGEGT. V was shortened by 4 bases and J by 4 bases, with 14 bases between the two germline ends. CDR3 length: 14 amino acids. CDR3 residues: CASSCSFGGYEQYF. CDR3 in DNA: TGTGCCAGCAGTTGCTCGTTTGGGGGGTACGAGCAGTACTTC.

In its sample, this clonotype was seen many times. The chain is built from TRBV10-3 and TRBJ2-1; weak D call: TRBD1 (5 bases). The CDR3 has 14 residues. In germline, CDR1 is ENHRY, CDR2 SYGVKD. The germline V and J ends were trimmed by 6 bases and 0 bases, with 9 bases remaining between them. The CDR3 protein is CAIRQDYSYNEQFF. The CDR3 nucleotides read TGTGCCATCAGACAGGATTACTCCTACAATGAGCAGTTCTTC.

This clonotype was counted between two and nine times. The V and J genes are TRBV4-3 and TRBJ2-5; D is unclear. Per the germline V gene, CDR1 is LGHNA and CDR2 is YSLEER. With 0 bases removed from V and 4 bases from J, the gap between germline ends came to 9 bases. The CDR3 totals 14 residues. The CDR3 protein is CASSQDGRAETQYF. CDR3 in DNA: TGCGCCAGCAGCCAAGACGGGCGTGCAGAGACCCAGTACTTC.

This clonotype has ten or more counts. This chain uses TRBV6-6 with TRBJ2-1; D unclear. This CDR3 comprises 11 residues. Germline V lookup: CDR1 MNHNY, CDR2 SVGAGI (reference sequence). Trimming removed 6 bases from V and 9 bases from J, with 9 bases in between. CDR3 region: CASSWVGEQFF. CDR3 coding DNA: TGTGCCAGCAGCTGGGTGGGTGAGCAGTTCTTC.

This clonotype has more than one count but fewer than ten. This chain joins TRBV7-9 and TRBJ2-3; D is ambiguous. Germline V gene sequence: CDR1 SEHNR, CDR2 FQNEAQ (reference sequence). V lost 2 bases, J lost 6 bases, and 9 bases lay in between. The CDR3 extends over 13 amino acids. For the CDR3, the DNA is TGTGCCAGCAGCTTAATCGATCCGGATACGCAGTATTTT. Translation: CASSLIDPDTQYF.

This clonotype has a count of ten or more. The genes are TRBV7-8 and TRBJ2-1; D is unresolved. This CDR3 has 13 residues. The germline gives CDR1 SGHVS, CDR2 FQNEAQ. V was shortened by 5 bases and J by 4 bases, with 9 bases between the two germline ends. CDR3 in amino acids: CASSLELYNEQFF. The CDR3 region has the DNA TGTGCCAGCAGCCTTGAATTGTACAATGAGCAGTTCTTC.

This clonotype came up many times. This chain's CDR3 is CSAEGVGNTGELFF. The DNA for the CDR3 is TGCAGCGCCGAAGGGGTTGGGAACACCGGGGAGCTGTTTTTT. J is TRBJ2-2 and V is TRBV29-1; a possible D gene is TRBD1 (5 bases). The CDR3 extends over 14 amino acids. Trimming took off 7 bases at V and 1 base at J, with 13 bases between the two ends. The germline V gene encodes CDR1 SQVTM and CDR2 ANQGSEA.

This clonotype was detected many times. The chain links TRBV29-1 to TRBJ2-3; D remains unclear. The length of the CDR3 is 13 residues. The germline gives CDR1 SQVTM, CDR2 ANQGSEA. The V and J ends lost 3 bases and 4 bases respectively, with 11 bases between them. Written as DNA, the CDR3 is TGCAGCGTTGAGTATGCCGGCTCAGATACGCAGTATTTT. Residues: CSVEYAGSDTQYF.

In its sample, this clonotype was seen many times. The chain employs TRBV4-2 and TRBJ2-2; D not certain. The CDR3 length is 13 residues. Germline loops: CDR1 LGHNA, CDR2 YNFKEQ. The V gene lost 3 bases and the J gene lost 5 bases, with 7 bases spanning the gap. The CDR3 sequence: CASSHTATGELFF. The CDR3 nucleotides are TGTGCCAGCAGCCACACAGCGACCGGGGAGCTGTTTTTT.

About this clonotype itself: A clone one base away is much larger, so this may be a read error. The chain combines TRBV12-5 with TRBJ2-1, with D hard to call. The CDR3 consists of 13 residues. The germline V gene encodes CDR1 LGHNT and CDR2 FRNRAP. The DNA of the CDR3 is TGTGCTGGTGGTTTGGATCCATACAATGAGCAGTTCTTC. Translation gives CAGGLDPYNEQFF.

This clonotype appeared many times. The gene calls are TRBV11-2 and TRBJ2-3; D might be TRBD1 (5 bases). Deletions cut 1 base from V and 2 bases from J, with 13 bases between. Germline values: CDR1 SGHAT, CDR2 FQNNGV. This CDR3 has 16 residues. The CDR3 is CASSLVSGYATDTQYF. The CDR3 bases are TGTGCCAGCAGCTTAGTATCAGGGTACGCCACAGATACGCAGTATTTT. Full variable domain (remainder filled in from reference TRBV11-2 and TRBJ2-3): EAGVAQSPRYKIIEKRQSVAFWCNPISGHATLYWYQQILGQGPKLLIQFQNNGVVDDSQLPKDRFSAERLKGVDSTLKIQPAKLEDSAVYLCASSLVSGYATDTQYFGPGTRLTVL.

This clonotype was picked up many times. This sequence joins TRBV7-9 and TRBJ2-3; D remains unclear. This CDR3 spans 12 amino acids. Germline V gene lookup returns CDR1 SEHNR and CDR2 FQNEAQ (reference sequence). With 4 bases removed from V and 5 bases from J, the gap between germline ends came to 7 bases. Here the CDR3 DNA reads TGTGCCAGCAGCTATTTGCGAGATACGCAGTATTTT. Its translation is CASSYLRDTQYF. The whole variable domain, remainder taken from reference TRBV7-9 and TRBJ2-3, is DTGVSQNPRHKITKRGQNVTFRCDPISEHNRLYWYRQTLGQGPEFLTYFQNEAQLEKSRLLSDRFSAERPKGSFSTLEIQRTEQGDSAMYLCASSYLRDTQYFGPGTRLTVL.

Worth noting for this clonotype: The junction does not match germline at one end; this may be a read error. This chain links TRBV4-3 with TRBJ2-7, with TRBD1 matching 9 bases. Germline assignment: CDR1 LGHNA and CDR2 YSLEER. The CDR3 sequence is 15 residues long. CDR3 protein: CARSQGQGRTYEQYF. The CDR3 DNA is TGCGCCCGCAGCCAAGGACAGGGGCGAACTTACGAGCAGTACTTC.

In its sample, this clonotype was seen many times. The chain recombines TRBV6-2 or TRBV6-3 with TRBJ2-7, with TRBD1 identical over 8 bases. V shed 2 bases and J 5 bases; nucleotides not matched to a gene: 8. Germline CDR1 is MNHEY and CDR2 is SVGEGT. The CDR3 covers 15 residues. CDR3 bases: TGTGCCAGCAGTTACGGGACAGGAAAGGTGGACGAGCAGTACTTC. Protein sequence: CASSYGTGKVDEQYF.

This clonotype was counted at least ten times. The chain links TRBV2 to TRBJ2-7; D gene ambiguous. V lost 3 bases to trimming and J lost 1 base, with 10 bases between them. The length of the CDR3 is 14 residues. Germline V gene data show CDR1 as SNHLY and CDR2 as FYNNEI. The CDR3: CASSEDIPSYEQYF. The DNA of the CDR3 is TGTGCCAGCAGTGAGGATATTCCTTCCTACGAGCAGTACTTC.

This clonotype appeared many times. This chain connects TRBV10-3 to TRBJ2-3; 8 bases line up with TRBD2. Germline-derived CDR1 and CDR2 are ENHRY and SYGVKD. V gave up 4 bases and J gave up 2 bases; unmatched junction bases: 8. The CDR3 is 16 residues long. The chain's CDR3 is CAISVGLAGTTDTQYF. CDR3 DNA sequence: TGTGCCATCAGTGTCGGATTAGCGGGGACCACAGATACGCAGTATTTT.

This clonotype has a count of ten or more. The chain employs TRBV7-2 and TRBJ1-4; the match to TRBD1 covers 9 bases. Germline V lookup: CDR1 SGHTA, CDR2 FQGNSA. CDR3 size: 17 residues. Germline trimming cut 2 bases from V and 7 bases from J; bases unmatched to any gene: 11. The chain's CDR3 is CASSLSGQGFSGEKLFF. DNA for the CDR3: TGTGCCAGCAGCTTATCGGGACAGGGATTTAGTGGTGAAAAACTGTTTTTT.

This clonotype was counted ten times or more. CDR3: CASSYPLGAGGTQYF. In DNA form, the CDR3 reads TGTGCCAGCAGTTACCCACTAGGAGCAGGGGGGACCCAGTACTTC. The chain joins TRBV28 to TRBJ2-5; 7 positions match TRBD1. The germline gives CDR1 MDHEN, CDR2 SYDVKM. Unmatched junction bases numbered 12, after V lost 4 bases and J lost 7 bases. This CDR3 has 15 residues. The complete variable domain, with remaining parts taken from reference TRBV28 and TRBJ2-5, reads DVKVTQSSRYLVKRTGEKVFLECVQDMDHENMFWYRQDPGLGLRLIYFSYDVKMKEKGDIPEGYSVSREKKERFSLILESASTNQTSMYLCASSYPLGAGGTQYFGPGTRLLVL.

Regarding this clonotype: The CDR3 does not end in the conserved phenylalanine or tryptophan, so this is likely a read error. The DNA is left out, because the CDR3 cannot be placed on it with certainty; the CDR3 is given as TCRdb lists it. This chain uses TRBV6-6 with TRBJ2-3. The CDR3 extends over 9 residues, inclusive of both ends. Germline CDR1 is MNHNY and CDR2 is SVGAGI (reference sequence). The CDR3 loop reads CASRSSRSS.

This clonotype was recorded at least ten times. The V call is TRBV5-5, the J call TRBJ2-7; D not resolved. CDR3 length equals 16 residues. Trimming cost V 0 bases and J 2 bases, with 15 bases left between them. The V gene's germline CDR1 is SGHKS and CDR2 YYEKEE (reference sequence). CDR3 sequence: CASSLDASHLPYEQYF. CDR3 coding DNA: TGTGCCAGCAGCTTGGATGCTTCCCATCTACCCTACGAGCAGTACTTC.

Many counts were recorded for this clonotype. CDR3 coding DNA: TGTGCCAGTCAACTCGGGGTCGACGGCTATGGCTACACCTTC. Its translation is CASQLGVDGYGYTF. This rearrangement joins TRBV6-2 or TRBV6-3 to TRBJ1-2; D is ambiguous. The CDR3 is 14 amino acids. Germline CDR1 is MNHEY and CDR2 is SVGEGT. V was trimmed by 9 bases and J by 4 bases, leaving 18 bases between them.

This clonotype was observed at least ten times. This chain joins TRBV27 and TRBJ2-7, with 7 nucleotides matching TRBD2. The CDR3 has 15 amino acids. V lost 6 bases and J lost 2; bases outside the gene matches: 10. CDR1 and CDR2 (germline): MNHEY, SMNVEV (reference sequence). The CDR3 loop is CASSRSGPLTYEQYF. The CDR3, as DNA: TGTGCCAGCAGCCGTAGCGGGCCGTTAACCTACGAGCAGTACTTC.

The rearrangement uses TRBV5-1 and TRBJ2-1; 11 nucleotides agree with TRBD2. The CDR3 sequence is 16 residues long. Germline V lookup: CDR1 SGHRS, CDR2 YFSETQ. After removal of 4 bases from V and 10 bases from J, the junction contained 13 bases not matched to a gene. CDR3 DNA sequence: TGCGCCAGCAGCCTGCTCTTTAGCGGGAGGGCCGGAGAGCAGTTCTTC. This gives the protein CASSLLFSGRAGEQFF.

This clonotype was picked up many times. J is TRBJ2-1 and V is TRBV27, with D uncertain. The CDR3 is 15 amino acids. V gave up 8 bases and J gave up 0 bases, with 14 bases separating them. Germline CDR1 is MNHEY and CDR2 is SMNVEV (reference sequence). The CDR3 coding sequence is TGTGCCAGCCAAAGCCACCTAAGCTCCTACAATGAGCAGTTCTTC. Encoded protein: CASQSHLSSYNEQFF.

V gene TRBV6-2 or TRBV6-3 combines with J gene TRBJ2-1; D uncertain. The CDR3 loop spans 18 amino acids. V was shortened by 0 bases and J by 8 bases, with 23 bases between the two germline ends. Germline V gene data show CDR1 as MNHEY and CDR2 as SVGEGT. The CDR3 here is CASSYSMGYKAGGDEQFF. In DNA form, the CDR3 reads TGTGCCAGCAGTTACTCGATGGGTTATAAGGCAGGTGGCGATGAGCAGTTCTTC.